The 23 T cell receptor beta chains listed next were all sequenced from one sample in a study of T cell responses to AZD1222 COVID-19 vaccine. Sequencing was performed with immunoSEQ multiplex PCR; in TCRdb, only in-frame clones are kept and a portion is missing. The table has about 88,000 clones, about 90% seen once. Source: peripheral blood, taken on day 0 of MenACWY control vaccination. These receptors were obtained from an adult in good health.

The chain carries TRBV6-4 and TRBJ2-3, with 7 bases identical to TRBD2. Germline V gene data show CDR1 as MRHNA and CDR2 as SNTAGT. The V and J ends lost 4 bases and 2 bases, in that order; junction bases with no gene match: 3. The CDR3 sequence is 14 residues long. The DNA of the CDR3 is TGTGCCAGCAGTGGCGGGGGAGACACAGATACGCAGTATTTT. This gives the protein CASSGGGDTDTQYF.

The chain couples TRBV5-1 to TRBJ2-2, with 12 bases matching TRBD2. The germline V gene encodes CDR1 SGHRS and CDR2 YFSETQ. The CDR3 covers 18 residues. The V and J ends lost 4 bases and 3 bases, in that order; junction bases with no gene match: 10. DNA of the CDR3: TGCGCCAGCAGCCTGGCAGCTAGCGGGGGGGCTGACACCGGGGAGCTGTTTTTT. It yields the protein CASSLAASGGADTGELFF. The full variable domain, its missing parts supplied by reference TRBV5-1 and TRBJ2-2, is KAGVTQTPRYLIKTRGQQVTLSCSPISGHRSVSWYQQTPGQGLQFLFEYFSETQRNKGNFPGRFSGRQFSNSRSEMNVSTLELGDSALYLCASSLAASGGADTGELFFGEGSRLTVL.

In its sample, this clone was seen a few times. For the CDR3, the DNA is TGTGCCACGGGACTAGCGGGAGCCACCTACAATGAGCAGTTCTTC. Encoded protein: CATGLAGATYNEQFF. This sequence joins TRBV24-1 and TRBJ2-1; 14 bases fit TRBD2. Per the germline V gene, CDR1 is KGHDR and CDR2 is SFDVKD. The CDR3 has 15 amino acids. The J segment lost 2 bases and the V segment lost 10 bases, leaving 3 bases of the junction unmatched.

The chain has TRBV6-5 and TRBJ1-6; D is uncertain. Trimming took 6 bases from V and 0 from J, leaving 6 bases between them. Per germline, CDR1 MNHEY and CDR2 SVGAGI. This CDR3 is 14 amino acids long. This CDR3 reads CASSRSSYNSPLHF. The CDR3 DNA sequence: TGTGCCAGCAGCAGGAGCTCCTATAATTCACCCCTCCACTTT.

This chain links TRBV6-5 with TRBJ2-3; D possibly corresponds to TRBD1 (6 bases). Deletions cut 9 bases from V and 4 bases from J, with 17 bases between. In germline, CDR1 is MNHEY, CDR2 SVGAGI. The CDR3 covers 14 residues. The CDR3, as DNA: TGTGCCAGTGACATCGACAGGCCCGCAGATACGCAGTATTTT. It is translated as CASDIDRPADTQYF.

The rearrangement links TRBV5-1 to TRBJ1-6; 7 nucleotides align to TRBD1. After removal of 2 bases from V and 8 bases from J, the junction contained 4 bases not matched to a gene. The CDR3 contains 14 residues. Germline V gene lookup returns CDR1 SGHRS and CDR2 YFSETQ. The CDR3 DNA reads as TGCGCCAGCAGCTTTGGGACAGAATATTCACCCCTCCACTTT. Its protein product is CASSFGTEYSPLHF.

The V gene is TRBV7-9, the J gene TRBJ2-7; 9 nucleotides agree with TRBD1. From germline, CDR1 is SEHNR and CDR2 FQNEAQ (reference sequence). The CDR3 has 14 amino acids. V dropped 4 bases and J dropped 6; count of bases not matched to a gene: 7. The chain's CDR3 is CASSSDRGVGEQYF. The CDR3 coding sequence is TGTGCCAGCAGCTCCGACAGGGGGGTGGGCGAGCAGTACTTC.

The chain combines TRBV7-2 with TRBJ2-7; TRBD1 agrees at 9 bases. This CDR3 comprises 14 residues. The germline gives CDR1 SGHTA, CDR2 FQGNSA. Trimming cost V 3 bases and J 7 bases; bases outside gene matches: 7. This CDR3 reads CASSFGTGLGEQYF. The CDR3 DNA reads as TGTGCCAGCAGCTTTGGGACAGGGCTGGGGGAGCAGTACTTC. The whole variable domain, remainder taken from reference TRBV7-2 and TRBJ2-7, is GAGVSQSPSNKVTEKGKDVELRCDPISGHTALYWYRQSLGQGLEFLIYFQGNSAPDKSGLPSDRFSAERTGGSVSTLTIQRTQQEDSAVYLCASSFGTGLGEQYFGPGTRLTVT.

The rearrangement uses TRBV5-1 and TRBJ1-5, with 8 bases matching TRBD1. V was pared by 4 bases and J by 7 bases, with 7 bases of the junction left unmatched. This CDR3 comprises 14 residues. Germline assignment: CDR1 SGHRS and CDR2 YFSETQ. The CDR3 loop is CASSPGQGSQPQHF. The CDR3 DNA reads TGCGCCAGCAGCCCAGGACAGGGTAGCCAGCCCCAGCATTTT.

The chain combines TRBV11-2 with TRBJ2-5; TRBD2 agrees at 7 bases. The germline V gene encodes CDR1 SGHAT and CDR2 FQNNGV. This CDR3 is built from 13 residues. V trimming: 3 bases; J trimming: 3 bases; junction bases outside the gene matches: 1. CDR3 amino acids: CASSFGLEETQYF. The CDR3 nucleotides are TGTGCCAGCAGCTTTGGACTAGAAGAGACCCAGTACTTC.

The rearrangement links TRBV28 to TRBJ1-1; unclear D gene. The CDR3 contains 14 residues. In germline, CDR1 is MDHEN, CDR2 SYDVKM. DNA for the CDR3: TGTGGGGCACGAAATGCCGAAAAGAACACTGAAGCTTTCTTT. This codes for CGARNAEKNTEAFF.

The chain has TRBV28 and TRBJ2-5; possible D gene TRBD1, 6 bases. Germline CDR1 is MDHEN and CDR2 is SYDVKM. The germline V and J ends were trimmed by 6 bases and 0 bases, with 14 bases remaining between them. CDR3 length equals 15 residues. The CDR3 coding sequence is TGTGCCAGCAGCTCCCGAGGGGGTTACCAAGAGACCCAGTACTTC. It yields the protein CASSSRGGYQETQYF.

This chain's CDR3 is CASSLGGTGSYEQYF. The DNA of the CDR3 is TGTGCCAGCAGCTTGGGTGGGACAGGGTCCTACGAGCAGTACTTC. The J gene is TRBJ2-7, the V gene TRBV5-5; 9 bases match TRBD1. CDR1 is SGHKS, CDR2 YYEKEE, per germline (reference sequence). The CDR3 is 15 amino acids. V gave up 0 bases and J gave up 1 base; unmatched junction bases: 2.

This chain uses TRBV19 with TRBJ2-1; 10 bases fit TRBD2. Germline-derived CDR1 and CDR2 are LNHDA and SQIVND (reference sequence). Unmatched junction bases numbered 3, after V lost 1 base and J lost 0 bases. This CDR3 is 17 amino acids long. For the CDR3, the DNA is TGTGCCAGTAGTATAGTCCCTAGCGGGAGCTCCTACAATGAGCAGTTCTTC. It encodes CASSIVPSGSSYNEQFF.

A remark on this clone: At one of its ends the junction is not consistent with the germline gene, which may arise from a read error. V usage is TRBV2 and J usage is TRBJ1-2; D may be TRBD1 (6 bases). The CDR3 runs 15 residues. Germline CDR1 is SNHLY and CDR2 is FYNNEI. The CDR3 DNA reads TGTGCCAGCAGCGAAGGGGGGGCCGCGCGCTATGGCTACACCTTC. Its protein product is CASSEGGAARYGYTF.

The V and J genes are TRBV19 and TRBJ2-7; D is uncertain. V was trimmed by 3 bases and J by 3 bases, leaving 9 bases between them. There are 13 residues in the CDR3. Germline V CDR1 and CDR2: LNHDA, SQIVND (reference sequence). CDR3 bases: TGTGCCAGTAGTATGGCAGACCACTACGAGCAGTACTTC. Translating it yields CASSMADHYEQYF.

This clone was seen a single time. The rearrangement joins TRBV27 to TRBJ2-1, with D tentatively TRBD1 or TRBD2 (5 bases each). The CDR3 has 16 amino acids. Germline values: CDR1 MNHEY, CDR2 SMNVEV (reference sequence). Trimming shortened V by 4 bases and J by 4 bases, and 17 bases separated the two germline ends. This CDR3 is CASSSRGSYPYNEQFF. In nucleotides, the CDR3 is TGTGCCAGCAGTTCCCGGGGCAGTTACCCTTACAATGAGCAGTTCTTC.

The chain's CDR3 is CASSLDTGAVTEAFF. The DNA of the CDR3 is TGTGCCAGCAGCTTGGACACAGGGGCTGTTACTGAAGCTTTCTTT. V usage is TRBV5-6 and J usage is TRBJ1-1; 7 nucleotides agree with TRBD1. The CDR3 sequence is 15 residues long. The germline V gene encodes CDR1 SGHDT and CDR2 YYEEEE. V was pared by 0 bases and J by 5 bases, with 7 bases of the junction left unmatched.

This rearrangement joins TRBV2 to TRBJ2-7; 11 nucleotides line up with TRBD2. The trim removed 5 bases at V and 13 bases at J, leaving 10 bases unmatched. The germline V gene encodes CDR1 SNHLY and CDR2 FYNNEI. CDR3 length equals 13 residues. DNA for the CDR3: TGTGCCAGCAGTATTAGACTAGCGGGAAATGTTTACTTC. It encodes CASSIRLAGNVYF. Together with reference TRBV2 and TRBJ2-7, the CDR3 gives the full variable domain: EPEVTQTPSHQVTQMGQEVILRCVPISNHLYFYWYRQILGQKVEFLVSFYNNEISEKSEIFDDQFSVERPDGSNFTLKIRSTKLEDSAMYFCASSIRLAGNVYFGPGTRLTVT.

The rearrangement uses TRBV5-6 and TRBJ2-2; 9 positions agree with TRBD1. Germline loops: CDR1 SGHDT, CDR2 YYEEEE. Trimming took 4 bases from V and 6 from J; bases not matched to a gene: 1. This CDR3 has 13 residues. The CDR3 loop is CASSRDRAGELFF. The CDR3 DNA follows: TGTGCCAGCAGCAGGGACAGGGCCGGGGAGCTGTTTTTT. Filled out from reference TRBV5-6 and TRBJ2-2, the complete variable domain reads DAGVTQSPTHLIKTRGQQVTLRCSPKSGHDTVSWYQQALGQGPQFIFQYYEEEERQRGNFPDRFSGHQFPNYSSELNVNALLLGDSALYLCASSRDRAGELFFGEGSRLTVL.

The genes are TRBV28 and TRBJ2-7; possibly TRBD2 for D (5 bases). Germline V gene sequence: CDR1 MDHEN, CDR2 SYDVKM. Trimming left V 5 bases short and J 2 bases short, with 13 bases between. This CDR3 is built from 14 residues. The CDR3 region is CASSRGLKPYEQYF. CDR3 DNA: TGTGCCAGCAGTAGAGGACTCAAGCCCTACGAGCAGTACTTC.

The V and J genes are TRBV7-2 and TRBJ2-2, with D hard to call. In germline, CDR1 is SGHTA, CDR2 FQGNSA. V was shortened by 5 bases and J by 2 bases, with 15 bases between the two germline ends. The CDR3 is 16 residues long. The CDR3: CASSPNSRGNTGELFF. The CDR3 coding sequence is TGTGCCAGCAGCCCTAATAGTAGAGGAAACACCGGGGAGCTGTTTTTT.

As to this clone: The sample holds other DNA sequences that translate to the same CDR3. This chain connects TRBV3-1 (or the pseudogene TRBV3-2) to TRBJ1-2, with D unresolved. V shed 1 base and J shed 2 bases, with 5 bases lying between them. Germline-derived CDR1 and CDR2 are LGHDT and YNNKEL (reference sequence). This CDR3 comprises 13 residues. CDR3 in amino acids: CASSQGSNYGYTF. The CDR3 DNA follows: TGTGCCAGCAGCCAAGGCTCGAACTATGGCTACACCTTC.